The 16 T cell receptor beta chains below were found in one sample sequenced in a study of T cell responses to AZD1222 COVID-19 vaccine. Using immunoSEQ multiplex PCR, the repertoire was profiled, and TCRdb retains in-frame clones only, with some absent. The repertoire has some 30,000 clones, approximately 84% of them found once; the top ten carry roughly 9.6%. The sample was peripheral blood, taken 28 days after the second AZD1222 dose. Source of these receptors: an adult who received the AZD1222 COVID-19 vaccine.

The rearrangement joins TRBV9 to TRBJ1-1; maybe TRBD1 (6 bases). Germline V CDR1 and CDR2: SGDLS, YYNGEE. V dropped 0 bases and J dropped 7 bases, with 13 bases sitting between them. CDR3 length equals 14 residues. CDR3 in amino acids: CASSVASEGVEAFF. CDR3 nucleotides: TGTGCCAGCAGCGTAGCTTCGGAGGGGGTTGAAGCTTTCTTT.

This clone occurred once. The chain joins TRBV7-2 to TRBJ1-2; D is undetermined. The CDR3 contains 17 residues. V lost 1 base, J lost 2 bases, and 17 bases lay in between. Germline V gives CDR1 SGHTA, CDR2 FQGNSA. The CDR3 loop reads CASSLDQANGKNYGYTF. The CDR3 region has the DNA TGTGCCAGCAGCTTAGATCAGGCTAATGGTAAAAACTATGGCTACACCTTC.

V gene TRBV10-1 combines with J gene TRBJ1-4; 8 bases fit TRBD1. CDR3 size: 16 residues. Germline V gives CDR1 WNHNN, CDR2 SYGVQD (reference sequence). V lost 0 bases, J lost 7 bases, and 7 bases stayed unmatched. The CDR3 region has the DNA TGCGCCAGCAGTGAGTCGGGGGACAGGACTTCTGAAAAACTGTTTTTT. This codes for CASSESGDRTSEKLFF.

The chain carries TRBV19 and TRBJ2-2; TRBD2 matches at 7 bases. The CDR3 has 15 amino acids. Germline trimming cut 7 bases from V and 6 bases from J; bases unmatched to any gene: 11. Germline values: CDR1 LNHDA, CDR2 SQIVND (reference sequence). CDR3 nucleotides: TGTGCCAGTACAAACCGTGGGGGAGGGGCCGGGGAGCTGTTTTTT. Protein product: CASTNRGGGAGELFF. Supplemented by reference TRBV19 and TRBJ2-2, the full variable domain reads DGGITQSPKYLFRKEGQNVTLSCEQNLNHDAMYWYRQDPGQGLRLIYYSQIVNDFQKGDIAEGYSVSREKKESFPLTVTSAQKNPTAFYLCASTNRGGGAGELFFGEGSRLTVL.

V and J are TRBV9 and TRBJ2-3; no definite D call. Germline values: CDR1 SGDLS, CDR2 YYNGEE. The V and J ends lost 3 bases and 4 bases respectively, with 21 bases between them. The CDR3 length is 17 residues. Here the CDR3 DNA reads TGTGCCAGCAGCGGACCTTACGGGCGCCTGGGTGCAGATACGCAGTATTTT. Encoded protein: CASSGPYGRLGADTQYF.

This chain links TRBV27 with TRBJ2-7, with 10 bases aligning to TRBD2. The CDR3 loop spans 15 amino acids. J lost 6 bases, V lost 5 bases, and 10 bases had no gene match. CDR1 and CDR2 (germline): MNHEY, SMNVEV (reference sequence). CDR3 DNA sequence: TGTGCCAGCAGTAACCTAGCTAGCGGGAGTGCCGAGCAGTACTTC. It translates to CASSNLASGSAEQYF.

The chain has TRBV3-1 (or the pseudogene TRBV3-2) and TRBJ2-7, with no clear D. The germline gives CDR1 LGHDT, CDR2 YNNKEL (reference sequence). V gave up 2 bases and J gave up 3 bases, with 14 bases separating them. The length of the CDR3 is 15 residues. CDR3 residues: CASSQTSGPNYEQYF. The CDR3 DNA reads as TGTGCCAGCAGCCAAACGTCCGGGCCCAACTACGAGCAGTACTTC.

This clone turned up a few times. The rearrangement uses TRBV21-1 and TRBJ2-1. TRBV21-1 is labeled a pseudogene. The CDR3 loop spans 13 amino acids. The CDR3 spells CASSKDGGNEQFF. The DNA of the CDR3 is TGTGCCAGCAGCAAAGACGGTGGGAATGAGCAGTTCTTC.

The chain carries TRBV30 and TRBJ1-2; D is unresolved. V gave up 0 bases and J gave up 6 bases, with 8 bases separating them. Germline values: CDR1 GTSNPN, CDR2 SVGIG (reference sequence). This CDR3 has 12 residues. The CDR3 sequence is CAWSVYSNGYTF. The CDR3 DNA follows: TGTGCCTGGAGTGTCTACAGTAATGGCTACACCTTC. Full variable domain (rest looked up from reference TRBV30 and TRBJ1-2): SQTIHQWPATLVQPVGSPLSLECTVEGTSNPNLYWYRQAAGRGLQLLFYSVGIGQISSEVPQNLSASRPQDRQFILSSKKLLLSDSGFYLCAWSVYSNGYTFGSGTRLTVV.

This rearrangement joins TRBV20-1 to TRBJ2-3, with 7 bases matching TRBD2. Trimming cost V 3 bases and J 6 bases; bases outside gene matches: 12. CDR1 and CDR2 (germline): DFQATT, SNEGSKA (reference sequence). CDR3 size: 15 residues. The CDR3 loop reads CSASIDSGEPDTQYF. The CDR3 DNA is TGCAGTGCTAGTATCGACAGCGGGGAACCCGATACGCAGTATTTT.

The CDR3 DNA reads as TGTGCCAGCAGCTTAGGTAGCGACAGGGGTTCACCCCTCCACTTT. It is translated as CASSLGSDRGSPLHF. The chain uses TRBV7-2 and TRBJ1-6; 8 bases align to TRBD1. There are 15 residues in the CDR3. V shed 1 base, J shed 9 bases, and the junction held 5 bases outside the gene matches. CDR1 and CDR2 (germline): SGHTA, FQGNSA.

The CDR3 here is CASSRTSGRVGETQYF. In DNA form, the CDR3 reads TGTGCCAGCAGTAGGACTAGCGGGAGGGTTGGGGAGACCCAGTACTTC. The chain uses TRBV28 and TRBJ2-5; 15 bases agree with TRBD2. This CDR3 spans 16 amino acids. V lost 5 bases to trimming and J lost 5 bases; unmatched junction nucleotides: 6. CDR1 is MDHEN and CDR2 is SYDVKM in the germline V gene. The full variable domain, in which reference TRBV28 and TRBJ2-5 provide the parts outside the CDR3, is DVKVTQSSRYLVKRTGEKVFLECVQDMDHENMFWYRQDPGLGLRLIYFSYDVKMKEKGDIPEGYSVSREKKERFSLILESASTNQTSMYLCASSRTSGRVGETQYFGPGTRLLVL.

This sequence joins TRBV2 and TRBJ1-5, with D maybe TRBD1 (6 bases). V was cut by 6 bases and J by 2 bases, with 11 bases left in between. Germline CDR1 SNHLY, CDR2 FYNNEI. The CDR3 runs 14 residues. The chain's CDR3 is CASRGQMGNQPQHF. The CDR3 DNA reads TGTGCCAGCAGAGGACAGATGGGCAATCAGCCCCAGCATTTT.

The chain combines TRBV29-1 with TRBJ1-2, with D maybe TRBD1 (6 bases). Germline values: CDR1 SQVTM, CDR2 ANQGSEA. Trimming took off 6 bases at V and 5 bases at J, with 19 bases between the two ends. This CDR3 region has 14 residues. CDR3 nucleotide sequence: TGCAGCGTGAGGACAGCAAGGGATCGGTATGGCTACACCTTC. Translating gives CSVRTARDRYGYTF.

This chain uses TRBV19 with TRBJ1-2; perhaps TRBD1 as D (6 bases). Germline V gives CDR1 LNHDA, CDR2 SQIVND (reference sequence). V dropped 10 bases and J dropped 0 bases, with 18 bases sitting between them. The CDR3 is 15 amino acids. In DNA form, the CDR3 reads TGTGCCACTCACTGGGGGGGCCCTACTAACTATGGCTACACCTTC. Its protein product is CATHWGGPTNYGYTF.

This chain connects TRBV28 to TRBJ1-5; 7 nucleotides align to TRBD1. Germline V gives CDR1 MDHEN, CDR2 SYDVKM. This CDR3 is built from 14 residues. With 7 bases clipped from V and 4 bases from J, the junction kept 7 bases outside the gene matches. The CDR3 reads CASTQGDLNQPQHF. The CDR3 DNA reads as TGTGCCAGCACTCAGGGGGACTTAAATCAGCCCCAGCATTTT.